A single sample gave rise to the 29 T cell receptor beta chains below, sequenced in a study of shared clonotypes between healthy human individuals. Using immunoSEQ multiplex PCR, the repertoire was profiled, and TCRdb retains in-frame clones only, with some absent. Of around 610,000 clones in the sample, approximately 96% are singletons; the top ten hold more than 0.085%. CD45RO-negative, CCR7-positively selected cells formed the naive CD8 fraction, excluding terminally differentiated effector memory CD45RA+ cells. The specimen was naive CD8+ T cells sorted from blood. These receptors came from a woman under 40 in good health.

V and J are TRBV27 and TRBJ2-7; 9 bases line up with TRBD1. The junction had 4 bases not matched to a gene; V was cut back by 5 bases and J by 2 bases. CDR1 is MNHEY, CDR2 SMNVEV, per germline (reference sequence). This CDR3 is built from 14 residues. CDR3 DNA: TGTGCCAGCAGTCCTCGGACAGGGGCCTACGAGCAGTACTTC. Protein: CASSPRTGAYEQYF.

Written as DNA, the CDR3 is TGTGCCAGCAGCTTAGGACAGGGCGCGATTGAAAAACTGTTTTTT. Translation gives CASSLGQGAIEKLFF. This chain uses TRBV7-9 with TRBJ1-4; TRBD1 aligns across 7 bases. V was clipped by 1 base and J by 7 bases; unmatched bases: 6. Germline V gene data show CDR1 as SEHNR and CDR2 as FQNEAQ (reference sequence). This CDR3 is built from 15 residues. Full variable domain (remainder filled in from reference TRBV7-9 and TRBJ1-4): DTGVSQNPRHKITKRGQNVTFRCDPISEHNRLYWYRQTLGQGPEFLTYFQNEAQLEKSRLLSDRFSAERPKGSFSTLEIQRTEQGDSAMYLCASSLGQGAIEKLFFGSGTQLSVL.

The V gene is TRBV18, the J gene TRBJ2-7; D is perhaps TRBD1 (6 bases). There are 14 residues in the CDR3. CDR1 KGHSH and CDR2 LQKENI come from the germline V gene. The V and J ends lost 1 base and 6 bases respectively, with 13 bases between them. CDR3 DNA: TGTGCCAGCTCACCACGGCACAGGGATTTCGAGCAGTACTTC. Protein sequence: CASSPRHRDFEQYF.

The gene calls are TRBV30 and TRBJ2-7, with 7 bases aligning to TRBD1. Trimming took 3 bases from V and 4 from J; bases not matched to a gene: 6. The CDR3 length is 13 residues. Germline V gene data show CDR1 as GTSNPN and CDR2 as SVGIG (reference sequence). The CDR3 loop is CAWSDRVGYEQYF. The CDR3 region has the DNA TGTGCCTGGAGCGACAGGGTAGGGTACGAGCAGTACTTC.

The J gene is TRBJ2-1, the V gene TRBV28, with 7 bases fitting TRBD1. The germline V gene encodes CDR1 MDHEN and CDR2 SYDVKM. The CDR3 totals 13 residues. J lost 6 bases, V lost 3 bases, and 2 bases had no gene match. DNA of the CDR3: TGTGCCAGCAGTTTTCCAGGGGGCAATGAGCAGTTCTTC. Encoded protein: CASSFPGGNEQFF.

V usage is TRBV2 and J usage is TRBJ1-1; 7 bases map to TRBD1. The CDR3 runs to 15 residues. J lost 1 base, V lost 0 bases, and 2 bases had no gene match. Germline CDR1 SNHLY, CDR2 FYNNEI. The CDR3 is CASSEAGTENTEAFF. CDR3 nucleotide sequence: TGTGCCAGCAGTGAAGCCGGGACAGAGAACACTGAAGCTTTCTTT. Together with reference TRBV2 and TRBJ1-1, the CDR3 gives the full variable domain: EPEVTQTPSHQVTQMGQEVILRCVPISNHLYFYWYRQILGQKVEFLVSFYNNEISEKSEIFDDQFSVERPDGSNFTLKIRSTKLEDSAMYFCASSEAGTENTEAFFGQGTRLTVV.

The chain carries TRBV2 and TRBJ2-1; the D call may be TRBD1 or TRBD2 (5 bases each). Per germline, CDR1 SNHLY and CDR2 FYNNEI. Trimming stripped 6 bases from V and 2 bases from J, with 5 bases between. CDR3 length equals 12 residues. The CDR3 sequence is CASRGAYNEQFF. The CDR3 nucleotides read TGTGCCAGCAGGGGGGCCTACAATGAGCAGTTCTTC.

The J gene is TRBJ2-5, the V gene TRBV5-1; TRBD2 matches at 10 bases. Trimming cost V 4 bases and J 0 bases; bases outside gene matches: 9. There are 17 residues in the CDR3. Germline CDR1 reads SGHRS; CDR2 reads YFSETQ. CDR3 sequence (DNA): TGCGCCAGCAGCCCTAGCGGGAGTTGGATGGACCAAGAGACCCAGTACTTC. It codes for CASSPSGSWMDQETQYF.

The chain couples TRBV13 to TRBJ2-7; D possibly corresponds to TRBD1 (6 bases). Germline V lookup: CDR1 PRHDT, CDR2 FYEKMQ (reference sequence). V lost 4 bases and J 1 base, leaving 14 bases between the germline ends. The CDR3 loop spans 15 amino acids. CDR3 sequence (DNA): TGTGCCAGCAGCTCCGGGACAACGAGATCCTACGAGCAGTACTTC. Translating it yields CASSSGTTRSYEQYF. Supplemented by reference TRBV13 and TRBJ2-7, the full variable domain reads AAGVIQSPRHLIKEKRETATLKCYPIPRHDTVYWYQQGPGQDPQFLISFYEKMQSDKGSIPDRFSAQQFSDYHSELNMSSLELGDSALYFCASSSGTTRSYEQYFGPGTRLTVT.

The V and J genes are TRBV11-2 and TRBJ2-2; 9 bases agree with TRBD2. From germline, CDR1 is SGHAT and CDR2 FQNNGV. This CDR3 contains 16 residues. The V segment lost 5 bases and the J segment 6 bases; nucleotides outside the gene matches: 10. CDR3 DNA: TGTGCCAGCAGCCTCCTCGGACTAGCGTTTTCCGGGGAGCTGTTTTTT. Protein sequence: CASSLLGLAFSGELFF. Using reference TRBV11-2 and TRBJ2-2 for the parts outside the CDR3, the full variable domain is EAGVAQSPRYKIIEKRQSVAFWCNPISGHATLYWYQQILGQGPKLLIQFQNNGVVDDSQLPKDRFSAERLKGVDSTLKIQPAKLEDSAVYLCASSLLGLAFSGELFFGEGSRLTVL.

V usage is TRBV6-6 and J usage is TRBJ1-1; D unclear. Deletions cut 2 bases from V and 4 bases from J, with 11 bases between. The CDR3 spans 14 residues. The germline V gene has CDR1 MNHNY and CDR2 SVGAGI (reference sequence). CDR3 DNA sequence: TGTGCCAGCAGTTACGGGTTGCGGTTCACTGAAGCTTTCTTT. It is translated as CASSYGLRFTEAFF.

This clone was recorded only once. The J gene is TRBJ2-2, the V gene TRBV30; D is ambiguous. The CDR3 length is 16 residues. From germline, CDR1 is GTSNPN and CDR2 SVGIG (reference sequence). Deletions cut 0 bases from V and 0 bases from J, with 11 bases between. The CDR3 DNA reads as TGTGCCTGGAGTGTGATGGGAACCGCGAACACCGGGGAGCTGTTTTTT. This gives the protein CAWSVMGTANTGELFF. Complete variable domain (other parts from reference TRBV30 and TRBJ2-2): SQTIHQWPATLVQPVGSPLSLECTVEGTSNPNLYWYRQAAGRGLQLLFYSVGIGQISSEVPQNLSASRPQDRQFILSSKKLLLSDSGFYLCAWSVMGTANTGELFFGEGSRLTVL.

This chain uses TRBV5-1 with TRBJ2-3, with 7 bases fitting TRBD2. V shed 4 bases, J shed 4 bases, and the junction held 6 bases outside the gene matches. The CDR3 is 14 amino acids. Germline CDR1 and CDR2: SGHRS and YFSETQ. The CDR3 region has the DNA TGCGCCAGCAGCCCACTAGCGATCGCAGATACGCAGTATTTT. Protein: CASSPLAIADTQYF.

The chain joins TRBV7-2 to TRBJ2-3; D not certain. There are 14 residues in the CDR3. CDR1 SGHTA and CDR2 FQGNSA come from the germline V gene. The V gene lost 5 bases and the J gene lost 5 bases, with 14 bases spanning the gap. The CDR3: CASSPRRVQDTQYF. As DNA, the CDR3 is TGTGCCAGCAGCCCACGAAGAGTCCAAGATACGCAGTATTTT.

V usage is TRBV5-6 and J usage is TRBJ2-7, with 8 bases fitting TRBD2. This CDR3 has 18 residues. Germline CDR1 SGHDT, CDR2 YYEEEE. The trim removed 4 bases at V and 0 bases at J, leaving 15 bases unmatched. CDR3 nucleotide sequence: TGTGCCAGCAGCCAGGAGGGCCCGGGACTAGAGAACTCCTACGAGCAGTACTTC. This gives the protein CASSQEGPGLENSYEQYF.

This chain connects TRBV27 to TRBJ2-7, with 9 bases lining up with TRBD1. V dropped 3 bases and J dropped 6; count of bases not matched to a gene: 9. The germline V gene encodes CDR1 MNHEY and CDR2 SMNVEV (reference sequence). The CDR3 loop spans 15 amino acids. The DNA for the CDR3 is TGTGCCAGCAGTTTTGTTGTCGGACAGGGGCGCGAGCAGTACTTC. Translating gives CASSFVVGQGREQYF.

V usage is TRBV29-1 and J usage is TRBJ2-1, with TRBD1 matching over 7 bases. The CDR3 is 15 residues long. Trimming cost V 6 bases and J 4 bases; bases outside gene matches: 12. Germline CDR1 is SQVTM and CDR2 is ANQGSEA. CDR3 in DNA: TGCAGCGTCTCCGGACAGGCTATAGGGTACAATGAGCAGTTCTTC. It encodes CSVSGQAIGYNEQFF.

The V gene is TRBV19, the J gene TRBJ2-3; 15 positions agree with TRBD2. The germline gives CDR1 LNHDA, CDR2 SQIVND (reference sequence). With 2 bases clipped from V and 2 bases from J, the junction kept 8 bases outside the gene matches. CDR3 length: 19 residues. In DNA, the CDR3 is TGTGCCAGTAGTATACGGCCCGGGACTAGCGGGAGGCTCACAGATACGCAGTATTTT. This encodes CASSIRPGTSGRLTDTQYF.

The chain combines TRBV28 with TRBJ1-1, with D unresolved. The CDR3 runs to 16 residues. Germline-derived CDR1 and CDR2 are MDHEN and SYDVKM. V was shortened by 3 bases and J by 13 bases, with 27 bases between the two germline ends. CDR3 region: CASSFVVQKTYFSLFF. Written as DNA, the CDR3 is TGTGCCAGCAGTTTTGTCGTACAAAAGACTTACTTCTCCCTTTTCTTT.

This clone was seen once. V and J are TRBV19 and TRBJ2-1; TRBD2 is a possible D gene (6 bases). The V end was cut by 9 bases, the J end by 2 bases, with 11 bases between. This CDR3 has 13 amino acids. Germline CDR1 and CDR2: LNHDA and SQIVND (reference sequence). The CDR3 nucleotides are TGTGCCAGCCGCGGGGCTGCCTACAATGAGCAGTTCTTC. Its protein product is CASRGAAYNEQFF.

CDR3 protein: CASSESGSSYEQYF. The DNA of the CDR3 is TGTGCCAGCAGCGAGAGCGGGAGTTCGTACGAGCAGTACTTC. The gene calls are TRBV13 and TRBJ2-7, with 8 nucleotides matching TRBD2. CDR1 and CDR2 (germline): PRHDT, FYEKMQ (reference sequence). The CDR3 has 14 residues. V dropped 5 bases and J dropped 4; count of bases not matched to a gene: 7. Variable domain in full (rest from reference TRBV13 and TRBJ2-7): AAGVIQSPRHLIKEKRETATLKCYPIPRHDTVYWYQQGPGQDPQFLISFYEKMQSDKGSIPDRFSAQQFSDYHSELNMSSLELGDSALYFCASSESGSSYEQYFGPGTRLTVT.

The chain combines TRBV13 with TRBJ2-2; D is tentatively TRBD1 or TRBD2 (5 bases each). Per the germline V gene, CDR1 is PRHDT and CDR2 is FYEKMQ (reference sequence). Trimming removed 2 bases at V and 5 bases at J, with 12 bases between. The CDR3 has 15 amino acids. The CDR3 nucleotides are TGTGCCAGCAGCTTACCAGGGCGAGGGACCGGGGAGCTGTTTTTT. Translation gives CASSLPGRGTGELFF.

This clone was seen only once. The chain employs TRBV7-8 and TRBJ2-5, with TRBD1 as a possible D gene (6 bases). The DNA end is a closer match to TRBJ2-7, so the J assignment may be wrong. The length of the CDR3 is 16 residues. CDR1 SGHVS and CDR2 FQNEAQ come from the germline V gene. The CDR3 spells CASSLLGQGLNYEQYF. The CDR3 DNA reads TGTGCCAGCAGCTTACTTGGGCAGGGGCTAAACTACGAGCAGTACTTC.

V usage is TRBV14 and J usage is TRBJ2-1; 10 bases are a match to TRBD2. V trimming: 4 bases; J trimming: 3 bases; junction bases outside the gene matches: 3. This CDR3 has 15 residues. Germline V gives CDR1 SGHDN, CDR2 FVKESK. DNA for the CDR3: TGTGCCAGCAGCCCGAGGACTAGCGGCTACAATGAGCAGTTCTTC. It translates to CASSPRTSGYNEQFF.

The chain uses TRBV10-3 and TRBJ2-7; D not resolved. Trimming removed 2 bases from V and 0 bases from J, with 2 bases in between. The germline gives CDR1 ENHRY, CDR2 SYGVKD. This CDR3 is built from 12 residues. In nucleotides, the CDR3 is TGTGCCATCAGTGAGAACTCCTACGAGCAGTACTTC. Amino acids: CAISENSYEQYF.

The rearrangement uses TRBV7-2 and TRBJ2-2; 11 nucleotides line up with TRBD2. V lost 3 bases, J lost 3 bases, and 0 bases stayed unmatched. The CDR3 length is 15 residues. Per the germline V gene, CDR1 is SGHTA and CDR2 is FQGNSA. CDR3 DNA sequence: TGTGCCAGCAGCTTTAGCGGGAGGGACACCGGGGAGCTGTTTTTT. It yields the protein CASSFSGRDTGELFF.

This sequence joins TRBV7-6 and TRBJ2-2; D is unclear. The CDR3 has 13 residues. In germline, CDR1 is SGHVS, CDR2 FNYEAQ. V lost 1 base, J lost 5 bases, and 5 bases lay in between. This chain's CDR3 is CASSLGETGELFF. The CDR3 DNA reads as TGTGCCAGCAGCTTAGGAGAAACCGGGGAGCTGTTTTTT.

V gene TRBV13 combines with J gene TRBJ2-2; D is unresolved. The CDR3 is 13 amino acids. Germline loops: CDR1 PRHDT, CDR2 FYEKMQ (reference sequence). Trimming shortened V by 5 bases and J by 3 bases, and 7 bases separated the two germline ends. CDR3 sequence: CASSTTDTGELFF. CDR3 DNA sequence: TGTGCCAGCAGCACTACCGACACCGGGGAGCTGTTTTTT.

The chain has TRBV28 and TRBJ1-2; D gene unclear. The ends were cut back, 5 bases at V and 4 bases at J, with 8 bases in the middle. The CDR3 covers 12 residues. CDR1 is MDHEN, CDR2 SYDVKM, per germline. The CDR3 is CASSDNLYGYTF. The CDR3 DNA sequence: TGTGCCAGCAGTGATAACCTCTATGGCTACACCTTC.